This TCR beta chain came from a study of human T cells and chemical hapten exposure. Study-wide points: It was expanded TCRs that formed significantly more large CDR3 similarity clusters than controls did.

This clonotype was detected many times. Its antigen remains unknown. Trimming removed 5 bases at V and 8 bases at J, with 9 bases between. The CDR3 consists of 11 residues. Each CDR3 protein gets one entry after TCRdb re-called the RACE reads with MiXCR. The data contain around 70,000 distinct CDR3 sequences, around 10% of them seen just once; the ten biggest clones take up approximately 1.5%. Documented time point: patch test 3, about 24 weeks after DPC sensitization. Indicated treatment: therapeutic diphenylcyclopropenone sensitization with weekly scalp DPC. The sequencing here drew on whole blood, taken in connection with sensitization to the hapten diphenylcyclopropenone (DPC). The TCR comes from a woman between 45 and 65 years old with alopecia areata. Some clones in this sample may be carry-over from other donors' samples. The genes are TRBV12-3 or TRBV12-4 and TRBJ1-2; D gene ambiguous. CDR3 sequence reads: CASSAGTGYTF. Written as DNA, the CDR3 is TGTGCCAGCAGTGCCGGCACGGGCTACACCTTC.